These 3 T cell receptor beta chains were sequenced from one sample in a study of post-analysis software for immune sequencing data. Study-wide points: Roughly 5 TRBV segments occurring more often in patients than controls included TRBV5-6, TRBV5-1 and TRBV20-1.

Their specific antigens are unknown. cDNA libraries for TCR beta contained unique molecular identifiers. TCRdb processed the PCR reads anew with MiXCR; each CDR3 protein has one entry. The sample has 750,000 to 950,000 distinct CDR3 sequences; around 42% are singletons. Sequenced input: blood. The receptors shown here come from a girl aged 10 to 17 with multiple sclerosis.

A few counts support this clonotype. One end of the junction varies from germline; a read error may be responsible. The chain is built from TRBV10-3 and TRBJ2-7; D gene uncertain. The CDR3 extends over 14 amino acids. From germline, CDR1 is ENHRY and CDR2 SYGVKD. CDR3 in amino acids: CAIRESRSLYEQYF. In nucleotides, the CDR3 is TGTGCCATCAGGGAGTCAAGGAGTTTGTACGAGCAGTACTTC.

This clonotype was observed a handful of times. The chain combines TRBV27 with TRBJ2-7, with a weak D call TRBD1 (5 bases). Germline V gene sequence: CDR1 MNHEY, CDR2 SMNVEV (reference sequence). The CDR3 loop spans 15 amino acids. The germline V and J ends were trimmed by 5 bases and 1 base, with 15 bases remaining between them. The CDR3 loop is CASSPPRAGSYEQYF. CDR3 nucleotide sequence: TGTGCCAGCAGTCCCCCCAGGGCTGGTTCCTACGAGCAGTACTTC.

The gene calls are TRBV5-1 and TRBJ2-7, with D tentatively TRBD1 (6 bases). CDR1 SGHRS and CDR2 YFSETQ come from the germline V gene. V lost 4 bases, J lost 2 bases, and 16 bases lay in between. The CDR3 runs to 15 residues. The CDR3 nucleotides read TGCGCCAGCAGCAACGGGGCAGGGGCAACCTACGAGCAGTACTTC. Amino acids: CASSNGAGATYEQYF.